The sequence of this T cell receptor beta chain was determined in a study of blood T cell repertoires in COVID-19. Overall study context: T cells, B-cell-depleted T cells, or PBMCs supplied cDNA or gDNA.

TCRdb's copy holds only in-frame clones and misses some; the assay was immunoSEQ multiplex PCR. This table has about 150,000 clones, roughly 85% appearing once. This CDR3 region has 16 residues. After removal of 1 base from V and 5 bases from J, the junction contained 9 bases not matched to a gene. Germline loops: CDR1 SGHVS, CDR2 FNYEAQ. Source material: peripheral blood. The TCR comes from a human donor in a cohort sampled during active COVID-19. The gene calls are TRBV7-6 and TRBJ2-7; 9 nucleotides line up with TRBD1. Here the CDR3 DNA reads TGTGCCAGCAGCTTAGGCGGGACAGGGATTCTTGACGAGCAGTACTTC. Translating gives CASSLGGTGILDEQYF.